This entry lists 26 T cell receptor beta chains sequenced from one sample in a study of blood T cell repertoires in COVID-19. Repertoires were generated with immunoSEQ multiplex PCR, while TCRdb's copy carries only in-frame clones and drops some. The sample contains about 150,000 clones, over 80% of which appear only once. The sequenced material came from peripheral blood. The origin of the receptors is a woman between 55 and 75 years old with acute or convalescent COVID-19.

This chain uses TRBV5-6 with TRBJ2-5, with a weak D call TRBD1 (5 bases). CDR1 and CDR2 (germline): SGHDT, YYEEEE. The CDR3 has 14 amino acids. V was clipped by 6 bases and J by 5 bases, with 17 bases between them. The CDR3 bases are TGTGCCAGCACAAGGGGCCTCCAAGGGGAGACCCAGTACTTC. Its translation is CASTRGLQGETQYF. Supplemented by reference TRBV5-6 and TRBJ2-5, the full variable domain reads DAGVTQSPTHLIKTRGQQVTLRCSPKSGHDTVSWYQQALGQGPQFIFQYYEEEERQRGNFPDRFSGHQFPNYSSELNVNALLLGDSALYLCASTRGLQGETQYFGPGTRLLVL.

J is TRBJ1-2 and V is TRBV6-5; 10 positions match TRBD1. CDR1 and CDR2 (germline): MNHEY, SVGAGI. The CDR3 has 14 amino acids. The V segment lost 5 bases and the J segment 6 bases; nucleotides outside the gene matches: 6. DNA for the CDR3: TGTGCCAGCAGTAGCCGGGACAGGGGAGATGGCTACACCTTC. Protein: CASSSRDRGDGYTF.

The V call is TRBV9, the J call TRBJ2-3; TRBD2 might be the D (6 bases). Trimming took 7 bases from V and 0 from J, leaving 15 bases between them. The CDR3 extends over 15 amino acids. The germline gives CDR1 SGDLS, CDR2 YYNGEE. This chain's CDR3 is CASGNWGESTDTQYF. As DNA, the CDR3 is TGTGCCAGCGGGAACTGGGGGGAGAGCACAGATACGCAGTATTTT.

The chain joins TRBV7-6 to TRBJ2-7, with a tentative D call TRBD1 (5 bases). The tail of the sequence fits TRBJ2-1 better, so the J call may be wrong. This CDR3 region has 15 residues. Germline assignment: CDR1 SGHVS and CDR2 FNYEAQ. This CDR3 is CASSLALTVGDEQFF. The CDR3 coding sequence is TGTGCCAGCAGCTTGGCTTTGACAGTGGGCGATGAGCAGTTCTTC.

This clone has only one observation. The V and J genes are TRBV7-2 and TRBJ1-2, with D possibly matching TRBD1 (6 bases). Trimming took 3 bases from V and 5 from J, leaving 13 bases between them. Germline-derived CDR1 and CDR2 are SGHTA and FQGNSA. CDR3 length: 14 residues. CDR3 sequence reads: CASSLVGASYGYTF. CDR3 DNA: TGTGCCAGCAGCTTGGTGGGGGCGAGTTATGGCTACACCTTC.

This clone appeared a single time. V is TRBV7-8 and J is TRBJ1-1, with TRBD1 as a possible D gene (5 bases). V gave up 4 bases and J gave up 3 bases, with 15 bases separating them. CDR1 and CDR2 (germline): SGHVS, FQNEAQ. The length of the CDR3 is 15 residues. CDR3 DNA: TGTGCCAGCAGCTCGGCGGGCAGGGAGGACACTGAAGCTTTCTTT. This translates into CASSSAGREDTEAFF.

The chain carries TRBV5-5 and TRBJ2-3; 10 bases align to TRBD2. With V trimmed by 0 bases and J by 3 bases, 4 bases remained unmatched. This CDR3 comprises 16 residues. Germline V gene data show CDR1 as SGHKS and CDR2 as YYEKEE (reference sequence). The CDR3 DNA sequence: TGTGCCAGCAGCTTGGATTTAGCGGGGGGAACAGATACGCAGTATTTT. The encoded protein is CASSLDLAGGTDTQYF.

The gene calls are TRBV7-8 and TRBJ1-5; D is unclear. The CDR3 extends over 15 amino acids. Germline V gene data show CDR1 as SGHVS and CDR2 as FQNEAQ. V lost 5 bases and J 3 bases, leaving 14 bases between the germline ends. CDR3 sequence (DNA): TGTGCCAGCAGCCAAGAGGGAGGACCCAATCAGCCCCAGCATTTT. It yields the protein CASSQEGGPNQPQHF.

CDR3 region: CASSTSGGLDTQYF. CDR3 nucleotides: TGTGCCAGCAGCACTAGCGGGGGGTTAGATACGCAGTATTTT. The rearrangement joins TRBV6-6 to TRBJ2-3; 12 bases are a match to TRBD2. The CDR3 runs 14 residues. V shed 6 bases and J 5 bases; nucleotides not matched to a gene: 3. The germline CDR1 and CDR2 sequences are MNHNY and SVGAGI (reference sequence).

The J gene is TRBJ2-7, the V gene TRBV7-2; 8 bases are a match to TRBD1. The CDR3 length is 15 residues. The germline CDR1 and CDR2 sequences are SGHTA and FQGNSA. Trimming took 1 base from V and 4 from J; bases not matched to a gene: 6. The CDR3 nucleotides read TGTGCCAGCAGCTTAGGCTACAGGGGGTTTTACGAGCAGTACTTC. Translating gives CASSLGYRGFYEQYF.

This clone was detected a few times. V is TRBV6-2 or TRBV6-3 and J is TRBJ2-7; 7 positions agree with TRBD1. CDR1 is MNHEY and CDR2 is SVGEGT in the germline V gene. V trimming: 4 bases; J trimming: 3 bases; junction bases outside the gene matches: 6. The CDR3 loop spans 14 amino acids. DNA for the CDR3: TGTGCCAGCAGTTCCGTGACAGGGATCTACGAGCAGTACTTC. This gives the protein CASSSVTGIYEQYF.

The count of this clone is one. The rearrangement uses TRBV28 and TRBJ2-7; 11 bases map to TRBD2. The junction had 2 bases not matched to a gene; V was cut back by 6 bases and J by 1 base. The germline V gene encodes CDR1 MDHEN and CDR2 SYDVKM. CDR3 length: 14 residues. CDR3 in DNA: TGTGCCAGCAGGTCTAGCGGGGGGTCCTACGAGCAGTACTTC. Translation: CASRSSGGSYEQYF. The full variable domain, with the rest looked up from reference TRBV28 and TRBJ2-7, is DVKVTQSSRYLVKRTGEKVFLECVQDMDHENMFWYRQDPGLGLRLIYFSYDVKMKEKGDIPEGYSVSREKKERFSLILESASTNQTSMYLCASRSSGGSYEQYFGPGTRLTVT.

This chain uses TRBV24-1 with TRBJ2-3; D gene ambiguous. The V end lost 4 bases, the J end lost 8 bases, and 3 bases lay between the germline ends. CDR3 length equals 10 residues. CDR1 and CDR2 from the germline V gene are KGHDR and SFDVKD. The CDR3 region has the DNA TGTGCCACCAGTGACGGTACGCAGTATTTT. It is translated as CATSDGTQYF.

The V and J genes are TRBV7-6 and TRBJ2-1; the match to TRBD1 covers 8 bases. Trimming at V came to 1 base and at J to 4 bases, leaving 9 bases not matched to a gene. CDR3 length: 17 amino acids. The germline V gene has CDR1 SGHVS and CDR2 FNYEAQ. CDR3 sequence: CASSLGAGGHFYNEQFF. DNA of the CDR3: TGTGCCAGCAGCTTAGGGGCAGGGGGCCACTTTTACAATGAGCAGTTCTTC.

The chain couples TRBV7-2 to TRBJ1-2, with D uncertain. From germline, CDR1 is SGHTA and CDR2 FQGNSA. The CDR3 runs 14 residues. V lost 2 bases and J lost 8, with 15 bases in between. In DNA form, the CDR3 reads TGTGCCAGCAGCTTAATTAGAGGAGGGAAGGGCTACACCTTC. Protein product: CASSLIRGGKGYTF.

This rearrangement joins TRBV7-2 to TRBJ2-3; TRBD1 agrees at 9 bases. The CDR3 loop spans 12 amino acids. With V trimmed by 5 bases and J by 10 bases, 4 bases remained unmatched. Germline CDR1 and CDR2: SGHTA and FQGNSA. The CDR3 coding sequence is TGTGCCAGCAGCCCCCGGGACAGGGCGCAGTATTTT. Amino acids: CASSPRDRAQYF. Full variable domain (outside the CDR3, taken from reference TRBV7-2 and TRBJ2-3): GAGVSQSPSNKVTEKGKDVELRCDPISGHTALYWYRQSLGQGLEFLIYFQGNSAPDKSGLPSDRFSAERTGGSVSTLTIQRTQQEDSAVYLCASSPRDRAQYFGPGTRLTVL.

The chain carries TRBV7-9 and TRBJ2-2; D possibly corresponds to TRBD1 (5 bases). Trimming stripped 5 bases from V and 4 bases from J, with 14 bases between. Germline CDR1 and CDR2: SEHNR and FQNEAQ (reference sequence). There are 15 residues in the CDR3. The CDR3 loop reads CASSTPPDSTGELFF. The CDR3 DNA is TGTGCCAGCAGCACCCCCCCCGACAGCACCGGGGAGCTGTTTTTT.

The chain is built from TRBV7-9 and TRBJ1-4, with a tentative D call TRBD1 (5 bases). The CDR3 has 15 amino acids. Germline V gene data show CDR1 as SEHNR and CDR2 as FQNEAQ (reference sequence). V was shortened by 1 base and J by 0 bases, with 6 bases between the two germline ends. The CDR3 is CASSLGQTTNEKLFF. For the CDR3, the DNA is TGTGCCAGCAGCTTAGGACAGACAACTAATGAAAAACTGTTTTTT. The full variable domain, with the rest looked up from reference TRBV7-9 and TRBJ1-4, is DTGVSQNPRHKITKRGQNVTFRCDPISEHNRLYWYRQTLGQGPEFLTYFQNEAQLEKSRLLSDRFSAERPKGSFSTLEIQRTEQGDSAMYLCASSLGQTTNEKLFFGSGTQLSVL.

The chain carries TRBV6-5 and TRBJ2-7; TRBD1 agrees at 7 bases. The CDR3 totals 15 residues. Per the germline V gene, CDR1 is MNHEY and CDR2 is SVGAGI. Unmatched junction bases numbered 9, after V lost 6 bases and J lost 1 base. CDR3 loop: CASSGDSHGSYEQYF. The CDR3 coding sequence is TGTGCCAGCAGCGGGGACAGCCACGGATCCTACGAGCAGTACTTC.

The CDR3 sequence is CASSQDLPGSNQPQHF. For the CDR3, the DNA is TGCGCCAGCAGCCAAGATTTACCGGGGAGCAATCAGCCCCAGCATTTT. The V gene is TRBV4-1, the J gene TRBJ1-5; D is unresolved. This CDR3 spans 16 amino acids. Trimming cost V 0 bases and J 1 base, with 10 bases left between them. The V gene's germline CDR1 is MGHRA and CDR2 YSYEKL.

V and J are TRBV25-1 and TRBJ2-5; tentative D call: TRBD1 (6 bases). Trimming cost V 7 bases and J 4 bases, with 19 bases left between them. From germline, CDR1 is MGHDK and CDR2 SYGVNS. This CDR3 comprises 15 residues. The CDR3 DNA reads as TGTGCCAGCAAGGACAGTGAAAGGGCTGGAGAGACCCAGTACTTC. As protein: CASKDSERAGETQYF.

This chain links TRBV19 with TRBJ2-3; TRBD2 agrees at 10 bases. Germline V gene lookup returns CDR1 LNHDA and CDR2 SQIVND (reference sequence). CDR3 size: 15 residues. With V trimmed by 6 bases and J by 8 bases, 11 bases remained unmatched. CDR3 amino acids: CASRLLAGGRGTQYF. DNA of the CDR3: TGTGCCAGTAGGCTGTTAGCGGGGGGCCGGGGTACGCAGTATTTT.

V usage is TRBV18 and J usage is TRBJ1-5; a possible D gene is TRBD1 (6 bases). Germline V gene lookup returns CDR1 KGHSH and CDR2 LQKENI. V was cut by 0 bases and J by 5 bases, with 11 bases left in between. The CDR3 runs to 15 residues. The CDR3 spells CASSPPGQRYQPQHF. The CDR3 DNA reads as TGTGCCAGCTCACCACCCGGACAGAGATATCAGCCCCAGCATTTT. Full variable domain (outside the CDR3, taken from reference TRBV18 and TRBJ1-5): NAGVMQNPRHLVRRRGQEARLRCSPMKGHSHVYWYRQLPEEGLKFMVYLQKENIIDESGMPKERFSAEFPKEGPSILRIQQVVRGDSAAYFCASSPPGQRYQPQHFGDGTRLSIL.

The chain has TRBV7-3 and TRBJ2-7, with D uncertain. The CDR3 totals 13 residues. Germline V CDR1 and CDR2: SGHTA, FQGTGA. Trimming took 0 bases from V and 6 from J, leaving 9 bases between them. In DNA form, the CDR3 reads TGTGCCAGCAGCTTAACGGCCCCTAGCGAGCAGTACTTC. Protein: CASSLTAPSEQYF. The complete variable domain, with remaining parts taken from reference TRBV7-3 and TRBJ2-7, reads GAGVSQTPSNKVTEKGKYVELRCDPISGHTALYWYRQSLGQGPEFLIYFQGTGAADDSGLPNDRFFAVRPEGSVSTLKIQRTERGDSAVYLCASSLTAPSEQYFGPGTRLTVT.

The J gene is TRBJ2-1, the V gene TRBV5-1; 11 nucleotides align to TRBD2. From germline, CDR1 is SGHRS and CDR2 YFSETQ. V was clipped by 1 base and J by 4 bases; unmatched bases: 4. The CDR3 spans 16 residues. The CDR3: CASSLSTSGEYNEQFF. For the CDR3, the DNA is TGCGCCAGCAGCTTGTCGACTAGCGGGGAGTACAATGAGCAGTTCTTC.

The rearrangement joins TRBV18 to TRBJ1-2, with TRBD1 matching 7 bases. V shed 5 bases, J shed 4 bases, and the junction held 16 bases outside the gene matches. CDR3 length equals 17 residues. The germline V gene has CDR1 KGHSH and CDR2 LQKENI. CDR3: CASSNIGTALEVYGYTF. The CDR3 DNA is TGTGCCAGCTCAAATATCGGGACAGCCCTGGAGGTCTATGGCTACACCTTC.